This T cell receptor beta chain was sequenced in a study of OX40 agonist ivuxolimab in advanced cancers. Samples were taken at baseline and on day 1 of cycles 4 and 7. This clone is classed as medium-sized. Looked up from germline, CDR1 is SNHLY and CDR2 is FYNNEI. This CDR3 region has 13 residues. The V and J ends lost 1 base and 10 bases respectively, with 12 bases between them. Repertoires were generated with immunoSEQ multiplex PCR, while TCRdb's copy carries only in-frame clones and drops some. The sample gives about 40,000 clones, 88% of which show up once; roughly an eighth is in the top ten. This rearrangement joins TRBV2 to TRBJ2-3; D could derive from TRBD1 or TRBD2 (5 bases each). The sample consisted of CD4+ or CD8+ T cells sorted from blood, taken in a trial of the OX40 agonist ivuxolimab. This sequence was found in an adult with an advanced solid tumor such as melanoma, head and neck, liver or kidney cancer. The CDR3 DNA reads TGTGCCAGCAGTGAAGGGGGGAGAAGTCCGCAGTATTTT. Residues: CASSEGGRSPQYF. The full variable domain, completed using reference TRBV2 and TRBJ2-3, is EPEVTQTPSHQVTQMGQEVILRCVPISNHLYFYWYRQILGQKVEFLVSFYNNEISEKSEIFDDQFSVERPDGSNFTLKIRSTKLEDSAMYFCASSEGGRSPQYFGPGTRLTVL.